This T cell receptor beta chain was recovered during a study of early T cells in non-severe SARS-CoV-2 infection. About the research overall: The input, bulk RNA from unsorted whole blood, was sequenced, and chains were unpaired.

Whole-study findings and limits: There was a bias toward anti-spike CD8 responses in VDJdb matching, which missed private and CD4 specificities.

The CDR3 covers 14 residues. Per germline, CDR1 SQVTM and CDR2 ANQGSEA. Germline trimming cut 5 bases from V and 2 bases from J; bases unmatched to any gene: 9. Unique molecular identifiers were attached to individual cDNA molecules. TCRdb analysed the 5' RACE reads with MiXCR anew, one entry per CDR3 protein. The data show tens of thousands of distinct CDR3 sequences, approximately 16% seen once. This clonotype has just a few counts. What it recognizes is unknown. This sequence joins TRBV29-1 and TRBJ2-7; 7 nucleotides agree with TRBD1. This specimen was whole blood, taken at baseline. The TCR comes from an adult who was a healthcare worker with PCR-confirmed SARS-CoV-2 infection or an uninfected control (not recorded which). The CDR3 spells CSVPKTGTTYEQYF. CDR3 DNA sequence: TGCAGCGTTCCCAAGACAGGGACCACCTACGAGCAGTACTTC.